The clone carrying this T cell receptor (beta chain) was counted a single time. This record comes from a study of blood T cell repertoires in COVID-19. Assay: immunoSEQ multiplex PCR; the TCRdb copy retains only in-frame clones and omits some. The data contain under 250,000 clones, roughly 88% of them seen just once; the ten biggest clones take up over 1.2%. The CDR3 is 15 amino acids. Germline loops: CDR1 SQVTM, CDR2 ANQGSEA. Trimming cost V 5 bases and J 1 base; bases outside gene matches: 11. Material for sequencing was peripheral blood. The source is a man aged 80 or over with acute or convalescent COVID-19. The chain has TRBV29-1 and TRBJ2-7; 7 nucleotides line up with TRBD2. The CDR3, as DNA: TGCAGCGTTAAAAGCGGGACTCTGGGGTCCTACGAGCAGTACTTC. Protein product: CSVKSGTLGSYEQYF.